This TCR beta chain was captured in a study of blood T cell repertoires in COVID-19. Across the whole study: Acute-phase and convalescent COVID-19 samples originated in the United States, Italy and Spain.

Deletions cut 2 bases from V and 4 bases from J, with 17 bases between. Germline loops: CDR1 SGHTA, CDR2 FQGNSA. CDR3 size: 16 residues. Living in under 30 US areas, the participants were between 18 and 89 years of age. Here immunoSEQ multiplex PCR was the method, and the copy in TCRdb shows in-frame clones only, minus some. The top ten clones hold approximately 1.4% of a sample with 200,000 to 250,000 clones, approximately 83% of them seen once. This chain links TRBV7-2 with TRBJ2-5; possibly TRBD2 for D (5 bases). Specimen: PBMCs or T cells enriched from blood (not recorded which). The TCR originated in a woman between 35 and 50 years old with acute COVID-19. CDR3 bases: TGTGCCAGCAGCTTACAATATAGGGAGTCTGGAGAGACCCAGTACTTC. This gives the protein CASSLQYRESGETQYF.